This TCR beta chain was captured in a study of T cells in Graves' hyperthyroidism and ophthalmopathy. Participants, patients aged 18 to 65, had newly diagnosed hyperthyroidism with a duration under 2 months. PBMCs were sourced from about 10 ml fresh peripheral blood. In its sample, this clonotype was seen a few times. The germline V gene has CDR1 LNHDA and CDR2 SQIVND (reference sequence). The length of the CDR3 is 16 residues. V dropped 3 bases and J dropped 9; count of bases not matched to a gene: 10. Amplified TCR beta CDR3 regions came from RNA transcripts. First-round RT-PCR targeting the TCR CDR3 was performed with the HTBI primer set. TCRdb itself ran the multiplex PCR reads through MiXCR, one entry per CDR3 protein. This table has some 460,000 distinct CDR3 sequences, approximately 14% appearing once.

The chain is built from TRBV19 and TRBJ2-1; 11 positions match TRBD1. Sequenced sample: blood. The source is a young woman with Graves' hyperthyroidism. The CDR3: CASSITSGQGAGEQFF. CDR3 DNA sequence: TGTGCCAGTAGTATTACTAGCGGACAGGGGGCTGGTGAGCAGTTCTTC.